Sequencing of this TCR beta chain was carried out in a study of tissue T cells after allogeneic stem cell transplantation. Comparators were a few non-transplant cancer patients without known GI disease. Of note for this clone: Its matching antigen is unknown.

Clones were read by immunoSEQ multiplex PCR, and TCRdb kept only the in-frame ones, dropping some. The repertoire holds about 3,700 clones, with around three fifths as singletons. Study findings and constraints: Some tissue clones might be persisting host cells; their alloreactivity or antigen specificity was not determined. Shared clones across patients were few; motif clustering revealed tissue-specific shared signatures.

The germline gives CDR1 MRHNA, CDR2 SNTAGT. The trim removed 9 bases at V and 7 bases at J, leaving 9 bases unmatched. The CDR3 covers 14 residues. This sequence was found in an older male donor with lung cancer. Here the sequenced sample was tissue from the ileum, taken at autopsy. The rearrangement uses TRBV6-4 and TRBJ2-7, with 13 bases that match TRBD2. The CDR3 coding sequence is TGTGCCAGAGCGGGACTAGCGGGATTTCTTGAGCAGTACTTC. Amino acids: CARAGLAGFLEQYF.